This T cell receptor beta chain was observed in a study of blood T cell repertoires in COVID-19. Overall study: From the United States, Italy and Spain came samples of acute and convalescent COVID-19.

This clone was counted between two and nine times. This study enrolled people aged about 18 to 90 from around 25 US geographic areas. Membership in each cohort depended on participant-reported clinical history. How the authors handled the data: Amplification of reference gene primers was used by the study to estimate nucleated cell counts. Produced via immunoSEQ multiplex PCR; TCRdb's table is partial and in-frame only. The V and J calls and clone size come from that table; D and trimming were worked out from the DNA. The top ten hold under 5.5% of the sample, which has around 300,000 clones, over 75% seen once. The germline V gene has CDR1 ENHRY and CDR2 SYGVKD. The CDR3 loop spans 15 amino acids. With 6 bases removed from V and 5 bases from J, the gap between germline ends came to 20 bases.

J is TRBJ2-7 and V is TRBV10-3; D might be TRBD2 (7 bases). This sequence was found in a woman aged 25 to 39 who had recovered from COVID-19. Sequenced: PBMCs or T cells enriched from blood (not recorded which). The CDR3 DNA reads as TGTGCCATCAGCGGGGGCGGGGGAGAGTTGAACGAGCAGTACTTC. Encoded protein: CAISGGGGELNEQYF.